This TCR beta chain was recovered during a study of response to subunit inactivated influenza vaccine. TCRdb re-called the RT-PCR reads with MiXCR, one entry per CDR3 protein. In the table there are approximately 480,000 distinct CDR3 sequences, roughly 11% of which are singletons. The CDR3 has 16 amino acids. Germline-derived CDR1 and CDR2 are SGHTA and FQGNSA. Trimming took 5 bases from V and 2 from J; bases not matched to a gene: 8. There are many counts of this clonotype. The receptor was derived from a man aged 50 to 59 who received an inactivated influenza vaccine. The V call is TRBV7-2, the J call TRBJ2-1; TRBD2 aligns across 8 bases. The sequenced sample was PBMCs from blood, obtained roughly 45 days after vaccination. This chain's CDR3 is CASSPVGGRTYNEQFF. The CDR3 DNA reads TGTGCCAGCAGCCCTGTAGGCGGGAGGACCTACAATGAGCAGTTCTTC.